This entry lists 20 T cell receptor beta chains sequenced from one sample in a study of lymphopenia after photon versus proton radiotherapy. The data were produced by immunoSEQ multiplex PCR, yet TCRdb's version contains in-frame clones alone and is incomplete. Found here are 75,000 or so clones, around 83% of them singletons; the top ten hold roughly 1.4%. This sample comprised peripheral blood, obtained from a patient treated with proton-based radiotherapy. The receptors derive from a man between 60 and 75 years old with pancreatic cancer.

The J gene is TRBJ2-7, the V gene TRBV5-6, with a weak D call TRBD1 (5 bases). V dropped 7 bases and J dropped 3 bases, with 17 bases sitting between them. This CDR3 comprises 14 residues. Germline V CDR1 and CDR2: SGHDT, YYEEEE. Written as DNA, the CDR3 is TGTGCCAGCCGTGGCAGGGAAGTGTACTACGAGCAGTACTTC. Translation gives CASRGREVYYEQYF. The variable domain in full, completed from reference TRBV5-6 and TRBJ2-7, reads DAGVTQSPTHLIKTRGQQVTLRCSPKSGHDTVSWYQQALGQGPQFIFQYYEEEERQRGNFPDRFSGHQFPNYSSELNVNALLLGDSALYLCASRGREVYYEQYFGPGTRLTVT.

In its sample, this clone was seen once. The V and J genes are TRBV5-1 and TRBJ2-7; 11 bases line up with TRBD2. The CDR3 is made up of 16 amino acids. Germline assignment: CDR1 SGHRS and CDR2 YFSETQ. The ends lost 4 bases at V and 0 bases at J; junction bases unmatched: 6. CDR3 in amino acids: CASSPGTSGYSYEQYF. Here the CDR3 DNA reads TGCGCCAGCAGCCCCGGGACTAGCGGATACTCCTACGAGCAGTACTTC.

This sequence joins TRBV2 and TRBJ1-1, with unresolved D. V lost 4 bases and J 1 base, leaving 4 bases between the germline ends. The V gene's germline CDR1 is SNHLY and CDR2 FYNNEI. This CDR3 comprises 12 residues. Here the CDR3 reads CASSAGNTEAFF. DNA of the CDR3: TGTGCCAGCAGTGCTGGGAACACTGAAGCTTTCTTT.

This chain uses TRBV4-1 with TRBJ1-2; 10 nucleotides agree with TRBD1. The CDR3 runs 14 residues. V lost 0 bases and J lost 7; bases outside the gene matches: 2. The germline gives CDR1 MGHRA, CDR2 YSYEKL. Written as DNA, the CDR3 is TGCGCCAGCAGCCAAGAAGGGACAGGGGTTGGCTACACCTTC. This sequence encodes CASSQEGTGVGYTF.

This chain links TRBV19 with TRBJ2-7; 15 bases align to TRBD2. The CDR3 is made up of 15 amino acids. Trimming at V came to 8 bases and at J to 5 bases, leaving 7 bases not matched to a gene. Per the germline V gene, CDR1 is LNHDA and CDR2 is SQIVND (reference sequence). CDR3 region: CASDSGTSGRHEQYF. CDR3 bases: TGTGCCAGTGATTCCGGGACTAGCGGGAGGCACGAGCAGTACTTC. Complete variable domain (other parts from reference TRBV19 and TRBJ2-7): DGGITQSPKYLFRKEGQNVTLSCEQNLNHDAMYWYRQDPGQGLRLIYYSQIVNDFQKGDIAEGYSVSREKKESFPLTVTSAQKNPTAFYLCASDSGTSGRHEQYFGPGTRLTVT.

The rearrangement uses TRBV28 and TRBJ1-4, with D hard to call. V was pared by 10 bases and J by 0 bases, with 12 bases between. The CDR3 has 14 amino acids. The germline V gene has CDR1 MDHEN and CDR2 SYDVKM. CDR3: CATKRTSTNEKLFF. For the CDR3, the DNA is TGTGCCACCAAGAGGACTTCAACTAATGAAAAACTGTTTTTT.

This chain links TRBV28 with TRBJ1-5; D might be TRBD1 (5 bases). CDR3 length equals 13 residues. Deletions cut 3 bases from V and 4 bases from J, with 7 bases between. Germline values: CDR1 MDHEN, CDR2 SYDVKM. CDR3 sequence: CASSFQGNQPQHF. The CDR3 DNA sequence: TGTGCCAGCAGTTTTCAGGGAAATCAGCCCCAGCATTTT. The full variable domain, rest sourced from reference TRBV28 and TRBJ1-5, is DVKVTQSSRYLVKRTGEKVFLECVQDMDHENMFWYRQDPGLGLRLIYFSYDVKMKEKGDIPEGYSVSREKKERFSLILESASTNQTSMYLCASSFQGNQPQHFGDGTRLSIL.

The chain joins TRBV5-4 to TRBJ2-2; D is undetermined. The CDR3 spans 15 residues. Trimming took 4 bases from V and 3 from J, leaving 13 bases between them. Per the germline V gene, CDR1 is SGHNT and CDR2 is YYREEE (reference sequence). This CDR3 reads CASSLMTGDTGELFF. CDR3 sequence (DNA): TGTGCCAGCAGCCTAATGACGGGTGACACCGGGGAGCTGTTTTTT.

The rearrangement joins TRBV5-1 to TRBJ1-1; TRBD1 aligns across 8 bases. Unmatched junction bases numbered 8, after V lost 0 bases and J lost 7 bases. Germline CDR1 and CDR2: SGHRS and YFSETQ. CDR3 length equals 15 residues. The CDR3 DNA follows: TGCGCCAGCAGCTTGGCCCAGGGGGCGCGGGGTGAAGCTTTCTTT. It specifies CASSLAQGARGEAFF. Looking up the rest from reference TRBV5-1 and TRBJ1-1 gives the full variable domain: KAGVTQTPRYLIKTRGQQVTLSCSPISGHRSVSWYQQTPGQGLQFLFEYFSETQRNKGNFPGRFSGRQFSNSRSEMNVSTLELGDSALYLCASSLAQGARGEAFFGQGTRLTVV.

V usage is TRBV15 and J usage is TRBJ2-7; 9 bases fit TRBD1. Unmatched junction bases numbered 1, after V lost 1 base and J lost 3 bases. The V gene's germline CDR1 is LNHNV and CDR2 YYDKDF (reference sequence). CDR3 length equals 14 residues. DNA of the CDR3: TGTGCCACCAGCAGAGGGGACAGGGACTACGAGCAGTACTTC. Its translation is CATSRGDRDYEQYF.

The rearrangement uses TRBV29-1 and TRBJ2-1; no clear D. The V and J ends lost 3 bases and 8 bases respectively, with 8 bases between them. This CDR3 is 11 amino acids long. From germline, CDR1 is SQVTM and CDR2 ANQGSEA. CDR3 in amino acids: CSVDRGHEQFF. In nucleotides, the CDR3 is TGCAGCGTTGACCGTGGACATGAGCAGTTCTTC.

The chain joins TRBV5-1 to TRBJ2-3; D may match TRBD1 or TRBD2 (5 bases each). This CDR3 is 16 amino acids long. CDR1 is SGHRS, CDR2 YFSETQ, per germline. The germline V and J ends were trimmed by 4 bases and 6 bases, with 21 bases remaining between them. The CDR3 is CASSALGTRSSDTQYF. In DNA form, the CDR3 reads TGCGCCAGCAGCGCCCTCGGGACCCGAAGTTCCGATACGCAGTATTTT.

The genes are TRBV27 and TRBJ2-1; 9 bases match TRBD2. Germline lookup yields CDR1 MNHEY and CDR2 SMNVEV (reference sequence). V shed 8 bases and J 8 bases; nucleotides not matched to a gene: 13. The CDR3 extends over 15 amino acids. CDR3 bases: TGTGCCAGCCGAGCAGCGGGAGGTCTCCTCGATGAGCAGTTCTTC. It specifies CASRAAGGLLDEQFF.

The genes are TRBV29-1 and TRBJ2-1; maybe TRBD2 (5 bases). The V end was cut by 4 bases, the J end by 10 bases, with 14 bases between. The CDR3 runs to 12 residues. CDR1 SQVTM and CDR2 ANQGSEA come from the germline V gene. CDR3 sequence (DNA): TGCAGCGTTGGTGAGGGCAATCCCGAGCAGTTCTTC. Amino acids: CSVGEGNPEQFF.

This rearrangement joins TRBV27 to TRBJ2-7; 8 nucleotides align to TRBD2. The germline gives CDR1 MNHEY, CDR2 SMNVEV (reference sequence). The CDR3 spans 14 residues. Losses at the gene ends were 4 bases for V and 1 base for J; bases not matched to a gene: 3. The CDR3, as DNA: TGTGCCAGCAGTTCCACGGGGGGGTCCTACGAGCAGTACTTC. Translating it yields CASSSTGGSYEQYF.

The V call is TRBV6-1, the J call TRBJ2-7; a possible D gene is TRBD1 (5 bases). This CDR3 comprises 15 residues. The V gene's germline CDR1 is MNHNS and CDR2 SASEGT. Trimming took off 6 bases at V and 3 bases at J, with 18 bases between the two ends. The DNA for the CDR3 is TGTGCCAGCAGAAAAGAGTTAGGGCAGGGCTACGAGCAGTACTTC. Its translation: CASRKELGQGYEQYF.

This clone showed up just once. The V gene is TRBV7-6, the J gene TRBJ2-7, with 7 bases that match TRBD1. Losses at the gene ends were 3 bases for V and 3 bases for J; bases not matched to a gene: 5. Germline V gene lookup returns CDR1 SGHVS and CDR2 FNYEAQ. The CDR3 runs to 14 residues. The CDR3, as DNA: TGTGCCAGCAGCTTCCGACAGGGAGACTACGAGCAGTACTTC. Its protein product is CASSFRQGDYEQYF. The whole variable domain, remainder taken from reference TRBV7-6 and TRBJ2-7, is GAGVSQSPRYKVTKRGQDVALRCDPISGHVSLYWYRQALGQGPEFLTYFNYEAQQDKSGLPNDRFSAERPEGSISTLTIQRTEQRDSAMYRCASSFRQGDYEQYFGPGTRLTVT.

The chain is built from TRBV13 and TRBJ2-5; 9 bases map to TRBD1. The CDR3 sequence is 16 residues long. Germline lookup yields CDR1 PRHDT and CDR2 FYEKMQ (reference sequence). The ends lost 4 bases at V and 7 bases at J; junction bases unmatched: 13. The CDR3 DNA follows: TGTGCCAGCAGCTCGACTCGGACAGGGGCGTCTTCGACCCAGTACTTC. It codes for CASSSTRTGASSTQYF.

V usage is TRBV7-2 and J usage is TRBJ1-2; tentatively, D is TRBD1 (5 bases). Germline loops: CDR1 SGHTA, CDR2 FQGNSA. The V end lost 1 base, the J end lost 7 bases, and 16 bases lay between the germline ends. The CDR3 loop spans 15 amino acids. This chain's CDR3 is CASSLERGVRSGYTF. In DNA, the CDR3 is TGTGCCAGCAGCTTAGAACGGGGGGTTCGGAGTGGCTACACCTTC.

This chain links TRBV6-1 with TRBJ2-2; D perhaps matches TRBD1 (6 bases). Germline CDR1 MNHNS, CDR2 SASEGT. Trimming took off 5 bases at V and 1 base at J, with 8 bases between the two ends. The CDR3 runs to 14 residues. CDR3: CASSTDRNTGELFF. The CDR3 coding sequence is TGTGCCAGCAGTACGGACAGGAACACCGGGGAGCTGTTTTTT.